The clone carrying this T cell receptor beta chain was counted ten times or more. Its antigen is still unknown. The data were taken from a study of T cells after yellow fever vaccination. As for the study in general: The SMART-Seq v4 Ultra Low Input method served to prepare the low-cell-number fractions. Study observations and caveats: Most primary-vaccination clones recurred post-booster (about 96% CD4, 85% to 90% CD8). The secondary response was weaker but peaked faster, day 5 versus 15.

V gave up 6 bases and J gave up 0 bases, with 9 bases separating them. This CDR3 has 14 amino acids. From germline, CDR1 is DFQATT and CDR2 SNEGSKA (reference sequence). By 5'RACE template switching, TCR cDNA was produced, with a universal primer site and UMIs added in the process. TCRdb fed the 5' RACE reads into MiXCR, producing one record per CDR3 protein. The sample contains 400,000 to 650,000 distinct CDR3 sequences, around a fifth of which appear only once. This specimen consisted of PBMCs, obtained around 3 weeks after the first yellow fever vaccination. The sequence was obtained from a man younger than 30 who received the YFV17D yellow fever vaccine. J is TRBJ2-6 and V is TRBV20-1; D call uncertain. CDR3 region: CSAPETSGANVLTF. The CDR3 DNA reads TGCAGTGCCCCAGAGACCTCTGGGGCCAACGTCCTGACTTTC.